The sequence of this T cell receptor beta chain was determined in a study of beta chain features in type 1 diabetes. Of the isolated RNA, all was reverse transcribed, and so the sequenced material was expressed TCRB transcripts. Assay: immunoSEQ multiplex PCR; the TCRdb copy retains only in-frame clones and omits some. The data contain nearly 700,000 clones, 13% of them singletons. This clone occurred a few times. Its specificity is unknown. Study-wide results and caveats: Significant though moderate, a shortening of TCRB CDR3s appeared in all four CD4+ subsets of Type 1 diabetes patients. With patients and controls alike, PCR might favor shorter templates to an equal degree. A definitive answer on HLA type influencing TCRB rearrangement was not reached here.

Germline V CDR1 and CDR2: SQVTM, ANQGSEA. The CDR3 has 16 residues. Losses at the gene ends were 0 bases for V and 6 bases for J; bases not matched to a gene: 12. The source of this sequence is a man aged 18-30 years with type 1 diabetes. The sequencing sample was made of naive CD4+ T cells from blood. The chain combines TRBV29-1 with TRBJ2-7; 9 nucleotides agree with TRBD1. For the CDR3, the DNA is TGCAGCGTTGAAGAAGGGAGGGGACAGGGAGTTCTCGAGCAGTACTTC. This gives the protein CSVEEGRGQGVLEQYF.